This TCR beta chain was recorded in a study of OX40 agonist ivuxolimab in advanced cancers. Clones were sequenced by immunoSEQ multiplex PCR, and TCRdb holds only the in-frame ones, with some missing. The sample carries approximately 84,000 clones, 84% recorded once. Per germline, CDR1 LGHNA and CDR2 YSLEER. Trimming left V 1 base short and J 5 bases short, with 16 bases between. CDR3 size: 16 residues. Of note for this clone: Its antigen is unidentified.

Researchers took blood at baseline, on cycle 4 day 1, and on cycle 7 day 1. Study-wide findings and caveats: There was clonal expansion of CD4+ and CD8+ blood T cells by week 6 at 0.1 to 3.0 mg/kg.

This TCR came from an adult with an advanced solid tumor such as melanoma, head and neck, liver or kidney cancer. The V and J genes are TRBV4-3 and TRBJ2-3; unclear D gene. The specimen was CD4+ or CD8+ T cells sorted from blood, collected in a trial of the OX40 agonist ivuxolimab. The CDR3 nucleotides read TGCGCCAGCAGCCAAGGAGCCTCTAGTGTTGGAGATACGCAGTATTTT. Translated, it gives CASSQGASSVGDTQYF.